One sample yielded the 4 T cell receptor beta chains listed below, sequenced in a study of shared clonotypes between healthy human individuals. Data came from immunoSEQ multiplex PCR; TCRdb stores just in-frame clones and leaves some out. Counted here are about 2 million clones, 85% to 95% occurring once; the ten biggest clones make up 0.1% to 0.15%. Sequenced input: naive CD4+ T cells sorted from blood. Subset described: CD45RA+ positively selected. All receptors come from a young man in good health.

The chain links TRBV5-5 to TRBJ1-5; TRBD1 matches 9 bases. Germline V gives CDR1 SGHKS, CDR2 YYEKEE (reference sequence). The V gene end was trimmed by 5 bases and the J gene end by 7 bases; junction bases not matched to a gene: 4. This CDR3 is 13 amino acids long. CDR3 residues: CASSQTGGQPQHF. The CDR3 DNA reads TGTGCCAGCAGTCAAACAGGGGGCCAGCCCCAGCATTTT. The variable domain in full, with the rest retrieved from reference TRBV5-5 and TRBJ1-5, is DAGVTQSPTHLIKTRGQQVTLRCSPISGHKSVSWYQQVLGQGPQFIFQYYEKEERGRGNFPDRFSARQFPNYSSELNVNALLLGDSALYLCASSQTGGQPQHFGDGTRLSIL.

The genes are TRBV9 and TRBJ2-7, with 10 bases aligning to TRBD2. CDR3 size: 15 residues. After removal of 4 bases from V and 5 bases from J, the junction contained 9 bases not matched to a gene. The germline V gene encodes CDR1 SGDLS and CDR2 YYNGEE. The CDR3 DNA reads as TGTGCCAGCAGCATCGAAGCGGGAGGGGTCCACGAGCAGTACTTC. Its translation is CASSIEAGGVHEQYF.

The V call is TRBV7-2, the J call TRBJ2-5, with no clear D. The CDR3 is 12 amino acids. Germline V CDR1 and CDR2: SGHTA, FQGNSA. V lost 5 bases and J lost 4, with 8 bases in between. The CDR3 DNA is TGTGCCAGCAGCCTACACACAGAGACCCAGTACTTC. This translates into CASSLHTETQYF.

The chain joins TRBV7-9 to TRBJ1-5, with 10 bases matching TRBD1. With 5 bases clipped from V and 3 bases from J, the junction kept 7 bases outside the gene matches. The germline V gene has CDR1 SEHNR and CDR2 FQNEAQ (reference sequence). The CDR3 totals 16 residues. As DNA, the CDR3 is TGTGCCAGCAGCCCGGCGGGGACAGGGGTCAATCAGCCCCAGCATTTT. As protein: CASSPAGTGVNQPQHF.